The 18 T cell receptor beta chains listed next were all sequenced from one sample in a study of Ad26.COV2.S vaccination and SARS-CoV-2 variants (dated by TCRdb to about 2021). In light of the paper, this sample's treatment or condition label describes: approximately 18 received Ad26.COV2.S at low or high dose, single or two shots; about 5 received placebo; per-sample allocation not given. For vaccine and placebo recipients, the sequenced repertoires came from samples collected on day 63 after the first injection. The library was built by means of the immunoSEQ multiplex PCR assay. The table was pulled from immuneACCESS by TCRdb, which kept in-frame rearrangements only. Such tables lose some clones; where checked, under half of the loss comes from unresolved V genes, and the rest has no known cause. The sample contains about 320,000 clones, 85% of them found a single time. The leading ten clones occupy 2% to 2.5% of the sample.

The starting material was peripheral blood, obtained in a trial of Ad26.COV2.S vaccine versus placebo. Source of these receptors: a person between 18 and 59 years old who received the Ad26.COV2.S COVID-19 vaccine or a placebo.

V and J are TRBV28 and TRBJ1-1, with TRBD1 matching 9 bases. V gave up 3 bases and J gave up 4 bases; unmatched junction bases: 6. The V gene's germline CDR1 is MDHEN and CDR2 SYDVKM. This CDR3 has 15 amino acids. The CDR3 here is CASSFGGQGSTEAFF. In DNA form, the CDR3 reads TGTGCCAGCAGTTTTGGAGGACAGGGGAGCACTGAAGCTTTCTTT.

This CDR3 is CASSLGGSSYEQYF. Written as DNA, the CDR3 is TGTGCCAGCAGTTTAGGGGGTAGCTCCTACGAGCAGTACTTC. This chain joins TRBV27 and TRBJ2-7; D is possibly TRBD1 or TRBD2 (5 bases each). The V gene lost 2 bases and the J gene lost 0 bases, with 8 bases spanning the gap. Germline assignment: CDR1 MNHEY and CDR2 SMNVEV (reference sequence). This CDR3 has 14 residues.

The chain links TRBV4-2 to TRBJ2-3; the D is unclear. The CDR3 consists of 15 residues. Per the germline V gene, CDR1 is LGHNA and CDR2 is YNFKEQ. The V gene lost 1 base and the J gene lost 0 bases, with 8 bases spanning the gap. CDR3 coding DNA: TGTGCCAGCAGCCAAGCGATAGAGAGCACAGATACGCAGTATTTT. It specifies CASSQAIESTDTQYF.

The chain employs TRBV4-2 and TRBJ2-5, with D tentatively TRBD2 (6 bases). This CDR3 has 15 residues. V gave up 4 bases and J gave up 4 bases, with 16 bases separating them. Germline CDR1 LGHNA, CDR2 YNFKEQ. The CDR3 sequence: CASSPLARVGETQYF. The CDR3 nucleotides are TGTGCCAGCAGCCCCCTAGCGAGGGTTGGAGAGACCCAGTACTTC.

V is TRBV6-1 and J is TRBJ1-3, with D possibly matching TRBD1 (6 bases). V was trimmed by 3 bases and J by 5 bases, leaving 17 bases between them. The CDR3 runs to 16 residues. The V gene's germline CDR1 is MNHNS and CDR2 SASEGT. CDR3 coding DNA: TGTGCCAGCAGTGATCTTTTTTGGGGGGCGCGAAACACCATATATTTT. Translation: CASSDLFWGARNTIYF.

The chain employs TRBV12-3 or TRBV12-4 and TRBJ2-7; 9 bases map to TRBD1. This CDR3 has 13 residues. Losses at the gene ends were 6 bases for V and 4 bases for J; bases not matched to a gene: 4. CDR3 bases: TGTGCCAGCAGGCGAGGGACAGGGTACGAGCAGTACTTC. This sequence encodes CASRRGTGYEQYF.

This clone was recorded many times. The rearrangement links TRBV29-1 to TRBJ1-2, with TRBD1 identical over 7 bases. V lost 6 bases and J lost 6; bases outside the gene matches: 10. The germline V gene has CDR1 SQVTM and CDR2 ANQGSEA. The CDR3 loop spans 13 amino acids. Here the CDR3 reads CSVLTGPSDGYTF. In DNA form, the CDR3 reads TGCAGCGTCCTGACAGGGCCCTCCGATGGCTACACCTTC.

The gene calls are TRBV9 and TRBJ2-7; D unresolved. The CDR3 contains 15 residues. The germline gives CDR1 SGDLS, CDR2 YYNGEE. Trimming left V 2 bases short and J 0 bases short, with 12 bases between. CDR3 amino acids: CASSVGFGGSYEQYF. CDR3 DNA: TGTGCCAGCAGCGTTGGGTTCGGCGGCTCCTACGAGCAGTACTTC.

This clone was recorded a few times. The chain recombines TRBV4-2 with TRBJ1-1; D is possibly TRBD1 (6 bases). V lost 0 bases and J 0 bases, leaving 8 bases between the germline ends. The CDR3 runs to 15 residues. The germline V gene has CDR1 LGHNA and CDR2 YNFKEQ. The CDR3 DNA follows: TGTGCCAGCAGCCAAGAAACAGGGATGAACACTGAAGCTTTCTTT. This gives the protein CASSQETGMNTEAFF.

This chain uses TRBV24-1 with TRBJ1-5, with D possibly being TRBD1 (5 bases). The germline V gene encodes CDR1 KGHDR and CDR2 SFDVKD. Deletions cut 5 bases from V and 5 bases from J, with 15 bases between. The CDR3 sequence is 15 residues long. The chain's CDR3 is CATSAGGGTDQPQHF. Here the CDR3 DNA reads TGTGCCACCAGTGCCGGTGGGGGGACCGATCAGCCCCAGCATTTT.

The rearrangement links TRBV5-1 to TRBJ1-2, with D tentatively TRBD1 (5 bases). Germline V lookup: CDR1 SGHRS, CDR2 YFSETQ. Trimming pared 0 bases from V and 10 bases from J, leaving 16 bases between. This CDR3 is 14 amino acids long. Here the CDR3 DNA reads TGCGCCAGCAGCTTGGCGTCAGGGTCCCCCCTCTACACCTTC. Its protein is CASSLASGSPLYTF.

In its sample, this clone was seen a few times. The chain employs TRBV28 and TRBJ1-5; 10 bases match TRBD1. Unmatched junction bases numbered 5, after V lost 1 base and J lost 5 bases. The CDR3 runs to 16 residues. Germline V lookup: CDR1 MDHEN, CDR2 SYDVKM. CDR3 DNA sequence: TGTGCCAGCAGTTTATATGGGACAGGGGTTTATCAGCCCCAGCATTTT. The encoded protein is CASSLYGTGVYQPQHF.

This chain links TRBV3-1 (or the pseudogene TRBV3-2) with TRBJ1-2, with 10 bases aligning to TRBD1. V dropped 6 bases and J dropped 2; count of bases not matched to a gene: 6. This CDR3 is built from 15 residues. The germline V gene has CDR1 LGHDT and CDR2 YNNKEL (reference sequence). CDR3 residues: CASRGQGTLNYGYTF. Here the CDR3 DNA reads TGTGCCAGCAGGGGACAGGGGACCCTGAACTATGGCTACACCTTC.

This clone showed up just once. The V and J genes are TRBV19 and TRBJ1-6; TRBD1 might be the D (6 bases). The CDR3 runs to 14 residues. V dropped 3 bases and J dropped 5 bases, with 8 bases sitting between them. From germline, CDR1 is LNHDA and CDR2 SQIVND (reference sequence). The CDR3 sequence is CASSIGTNNSPLHF. The CDR3 nucleotides are TGTGCCAGTAGTATTGGGACAAATAATTCACCCCTCCACTTT.

The V gene is TRBV7-2, the J gene TRBJ2-3; D remains unclear. Germline CDR1 and CDR2: SGHTA and FQGNSA. The length of the CDR3 is 14 residues. V was cut by 0 bases and J by 2 bases, with 6 bases left in between. DNA for the CDR3: TGTGCCAGCAGCTTAGCTCATAACACAGATACGCAGTATTTT. Its protein is CASSLAHNTDTQYF.

The chain is built from TRBV5-4 and TRBJ1-2; D is perhaps TRBD1 (5 bases). Germline CDR1 reads SGHNT; CDR2 reads YYREEE (reference sequence). This CDR3 region has 15 residues. Trimming stripped 0 bases from V and 6 bases from J, with 15 bases between. CDR3 sequence: CASSLDRAGLNGYTF. The CDR3 DNA follows: TGTGCCAGCAGCTTGGATCGGGCAGGGTTGAATGGCTACACCTTC.

This clone was counted only a few times. V and J are TRBV11-2 and TRBJ1-4; TRBD1 matches at 8 bases. Trimming at V came to 5 bases and at J to 5 bases, leaving 4 bases not matched to a gene. The CDR3 runs 14 residues. CDR1 is SGHAT and CDR2 is FQNNGV in the germline V gene. The CDR3 protein is CASSRTGRNEKLFF. Here the CDR3 DNA reads TGTGCCAGCAGCCGGACAGGGCGAAATGAAAAACTGTTTTTT. The full variable domain, with the rest looked up from reference TRBV11-2 and TRBJ1-4, is EAGVAQSPRYKIIEKRQSVAFWCNPISGHATLYWYQQILGQGPKLLIQFQNNGVVDDSQLPKDRFSAERLKGVDSTLKIQPAKLEDSAVYLCASSRTGRNEKLFFGSGTQLSVL.

Worth noting for this clone: Other DNA sequences in this sample translate to the same CDR3. This chain connects TRBV19 to TRBJ2-7; possible D gene TRBD1, 6 bases. V shed 3 bases and J shed 3 bases, with 9 bases lying between them. The CDR3 loop spans 13 amino acids. Germline CDR1 reads LNHDA; CDR2 reads SQIVND (reference sequence). CDR3 bases: TGTGCCAGTAGTATCCAGGGGAGCTACGAGCAGTACTTC. It codes for CASSIQGSYEQYF. The full variable domain, rest sourced from reference TRBV19 and TRBJ2-7, is DGGITQSPKYLFRKEGQNVTLSCEQNLNHDAMYWYRQDPGQGLRLIYYSQIVNDFQKGDIAEGYSVSREKKESFPLTVTSAQKNPTAFYLCASSIQGSYEQYFGPGTRLTVT.